The 22 T cell receptor beta chains listed next were all sequenced from one sample in a study of identical twins. TCRdb reprocessed the 5' RACE reads via MiXCR and lists one record per CDR3 protein. The table records 690,000 or so distinct CDR3 sequences, 8.6% of them present only once. The same specimen was also included in a second study, on yellow fever vaccine responses in identical twins.

Sequencing was carried out using PBMCs. Receptors originate from a woman between 18 and 30 years old in good health.

The rearrangement links TRBV5-1 to TRBJ2-7, with TRBD1 as a possible D gene (6 bases). This CDR3 has 14 residues. V was pared by 0 bases and J by 1 base, with 8 bases between. Germline V gives CDR1 SGHRS, CDR2 YFSETQ. The CDR3 reads CASSLDQGSYEQYF. The CDR3 nucleotides are TGCGCCAGCAGCTTGGATCAGGGGTCCTACGAGCAGTACTTC.

This clonotype was detected only a few times. The chain carries TRBV6-2 or TRBV6-3 and TRBJ2-7; D is possibly TRBD1 or TRBD2 (5 bases each). This CDR3 spans 14 amino acids. Between the trimmed V and J ends, which lost 7 bases and 3 bases, there was a span of 16 bases. Looked up from germline, CDR1 is MNHEY and CDR2 is SVGEGT. This chain's CDR3 is CASNHGTTSYEQYF. The CDR3 nucleotides read TGTGCCAGCAACCACGGGACGACCAGCTACGAGCAGTACTTC.

This clonotype was seen a handful of times. CDR3 sequence (DNA): TGCGCCAGCAGCCAAGGAACGATAGAGTCGGGGGCCCTCAATGAGCAGTTCTTC. Its protein is CASSQGTIESGALNEQFF. The V gene is TRBV4-1, the J gene TRBJ2-1; D is perhaps TRBD1 or TRBD2 (6 bases each). Germline V lookup: CDR1 MGHRA, CDR2 YSYEKL. The CDR3 runs to 18 residues. The V gene lost 1 base and the J gene lost 6 bases, with 22 bases spanning the gap.

In its sample, this clonotype was seen a few times. The chain has TRBV28 and TRBJ2-6; 7 bases agree with TRBD1. The germline V gene has CDR1 MDHEN and CDR2 SYDVKM. V lost 3 bases and J lost 4; bases outside the gene matches: 9. This CDR3 contains 17 residues. CDR3 bases: TGTGCCAGCAGTTTTGAGAGGGGGCTCTCGGGGGCCAACGTCCTGACTTTC. Residues: CASSFERGLSGANVLTF.

In this sample, this clonotype turned up a few times. The chain carries TRBV15 and TRBJ2-1, with TRBD2 matching 10 bases. Trimming took 6 bases from V and 6 from J; bases not matched to a gene: 11. CDR1 and CDR2 (germline): LNHNV, YYDKDF (reference sequence). The CDR3 contains 16 residues. Written as DNA, the CDR3 is TGTGCCACCAGTCCCGGGCGTCTAGCGGGAGTCAATGAGCAGTTCTTC. Residues: CATSPGRLAGVNEQFF. Supplemented by reference TRBV15 and TRBJ2-1, the full variable domain reads DAMVIQNPRYQVTQFGKPVTLSCSQTLNHNVMYWYQQKSSQAPKLLFHYYDKDFNNEADTPDNFQSRRPNTSFCFLDIRSPGLGDTAMYLCATSPGRLAGVNEQFFGPGTRLTVL.

The V gene is TRBV7-9, the J gene TRBJ2-3, with TRBD2 identical over 7 bases. J gave up 2 bases and V 4 bases, and 6 bases lay outside the gene matches. Germline values: CDR1 SEHNR, CDR2 FQNEAQ (reference sequence). There are 15 residues in the CDR3. CDR3 bases: TGTGCCAGCAGCTCGTGGCGGGAGATCACAGATACGCAGTATTTT. Protein product: CASSSWREITDTQYF.

For the CDR3, the DNA is TGTGCCAGCAGTCGCTTCTCCGGGACAGAAGCTTTCTTT. This codes for CASSRFSGTEAFF. The chain has TRBV28 and TRBJ1-1, with D possibly TRBD1 on 6 matching bases. Trimming took 5 bases from V and 8 from J, leaving 15 bases between them. The germline gives CDR1 MDHEN, CDR2 SYDVKM. The CDR3 length is 13 residues.

This clonotype was found many times. J is TRBJ1-5 and V is TRBV2; the D gene is possibly TRBD1 (6 bases). CDR3 length equals 16 residues. Per germline, CDR1 SNHLY and CDR2 FYNNEI. Between the trimmed V and J ends, which lost 5 bases and 4 bases, there was a span of 18 bases. The CDR3 bases are TGTGCCAGCAGTAGAGACGAGGGGGGTGGAAATCAGCCCCAGCATTTT. Protein product: CASSRDEGGGNQPQHF.

The chain combines TRBV12-3 or TRBV12-4 with TRBJ1-1; 11 positions match TRBD1. V gave up 6 bases and J gave up 6 bases; unmatched junction bases: 6. The CDR3 covers 14 residues. The CDR3: CASRWTGGISEAFF. CDR3 sequence (DNA): TGTGCCAGCAGATGGACAGGGGGCATTTCTGAAGCTTTCTTT.

The V gene is TRBV5-1, the J gene TRBJ2-3; the D gene is possibly TRBD2 (5 bases). This CDR3 is built from 16 residues. Germline V lookup: CDR1 SGHRS, CDR2 YFSETQ. Trimming cost V 0 bases and J 2 bases, with 13 bases left between them. CDR3 sequence: CASSLGERPSTDTQYF. The CDR3 DNA sequence: TGCGCCAGCAGCTTGGGGGAGCGCCCCTCCACAGATACGCAGTATTTT.

This clonotype showed up many times. The rearrangement links TRBV20-1 to TRBJ1-5, with D possibly matching TRBD1 (6 bases). The CDR3 consists of 17 residues. Trimming left V 0 bases short and J 1 base short, with 16 bases between. In germline, CDR1 is DFQATT, CDR2 SNEGSKA (reference sequence). CDR3 DNA sequence: TGCAGTGCTAGAGATCTCGGGGGCCGGGGCAGCAATCAGCCCCAGCATTTT. It is translated as CSARDLGGRGSNQPQHF.

The chain joins TRBV20-1 to TRBJ2-5, with 7 positions matching TRBD2. CDR3 length: 15 residues. Germline CDR1 is DFQATT and CDR2 is SNEGSKA (reference sequence). The J segment lost 4 bases and the V segment lost 4 bases, leaving 12 bases of the junction unmatched. CDR3 DNA: TGCAGTGCTAATGACCAGGGAGGGTATGGAGAGACCCAGTACTTC. It codes for CSANDQGGYGETQYF.

This clonotype came up a few times. This rearrangement joins TRBV29-1 to TRBJ1-5; D gene uncertain. CDR1 is SQVTM, CDR2 ANQGSEA, per germline. Trimming stripped 4 bases from V and 3 bases from J, with 7 bases between. CDR3 length: 12 residues. The chain's CDR3 is CSVGGINQPQHF. Here the CDR3 DNA reads TGCAGCGTTGGTGGGATCAATCAGCCCCAGCATTTT.

This chain uses TRBV6-1 with TRBJ1-2; D may be TRBD1 (5 bases). This CDR3 spans 15 amino acids. Germline lookup yields CDR1 MNHNS and CDR2 SASEGT. The V gene lost 7 bases and the J gene lost 0 bases, with 15 bases spanning the gap. CDR3 bases: TGTGCCAGCATCGCGGTGACAGTAGCTAACTATGGCTACACCTTC. Translating it yields CASIAVTVANYGYTF.

This clonotype turned up a few times. The CDR3 here is CASSLSRGPTYNEQFF. The CDR3 coding sequence is TGTGCCAGCAGTTTGAGCCGAGGGCCTACTTACAATGAGCAGTTCTTC. J is TRBJ2-1 and V is TRBV28; possible D gene TRBD2, 5 bases. Trimming left V 3 bases short and J 4 bases short, with 16 bases between. This CDR3 spans 16 amino acids. Germline CDR1 MDHEN, CDR2 SYDVKM.

In its sample, this clonotype was seen a few times. CDR3 in amino acids: CASLFGGSNTGELFF. In DNA, the CDR3 is TGTGCCAGCTTATTCGGGGGATCGAACACCGGGGAGCTGTTTTTT. This chain links TRBV6-2 or TRBV6-3 with TRBJ2-2; a possible D gene is TRBD2 (6 bases). Germline V gene data show CDR1 as MNHEY and CDR2 as SVGEGT. The CDR3 is 15 residues long. V was trimmed by 8 bases and J by 0 bases, leaving 13 bases between them.

This clonotype was counted at least ten times. V usage is TRBV2 and J usage is TRBJ2-3, with 9 nucleotides matching TRBD1. The CDR3 is 18 amino acids. V shed 0 bases, J shed 6 bases, and the junction held 13 bases outside the gene matches. Germline CDR1 reads SNHLY; CDR2 reads FYNNEI. The chain's CDR3 is CASSEALVGTGHRDTQYF. CDR3 nucleotides: TGTGCCAGCAGTGAAGCGCTTGTGGGGACAGGGCATCGGGATACGCAGTATTTT. Supplemented by reference TRBV2 and TRBJ2-3, the full variable domain reads EPEVTQTPSHQVTQMGQEVILRCVPISNHLYFYWYRQILGQKVEFLVSFYNNEISEKSEIFDDQFSVERPDGSNFTLKIRSTKLEDSAMYFCASSEALVGTGHRDTQYFGPGTRLTVL.

This clonotype was seen a few times. The chain uses TRBV2 and TRBJ2-6; 7 nucleotides match TRBD1. Germline lookup yields CDR1 SNHLY and CDR2 FYNNEI. Losses at the gene ends were 6 bases for V and 1 base for J; bases not matched to a gene: 15. The CDR3 covers 19 residues. The CDR3 is CASSGLYKGADSGANVLTF. In nucleotides, the CDR3 is TGTGCCAGCAGCGGGCTCTACAAGGGGGCAGATTCTGGGGCCAACGTCCTGACTTTC.

This clonotype has a handful of counts. This likely comes from a read error, as the CDR3 has no conserved phenylalanine or tryptophan at its end. The gene calls are TRBV2 and TRBJ2-3; D is unclear. Germline V gene lookup returns CDR1 SNHLY and CDR2 FYNNEI. V lost 10 bases and J lost 2, with 13 bases in between. This CDR3 has 13 residues. CDR3: CANSKFTTDTQYS. For the CDR3, the DNA is TGTGCCAACTCCAAGTTTACCACAGATACGCAGTATTCT.

This clonotype appeared many times. The genes are TRBV6-5 and TRBJ1-4; a weak D match, TRBD1 (6 bases). The CDR3 consists of 17 residues. V lost 3 bases, J lost 7 bases, and 21 bases lay in between. Per germline, CDR1 MNHEY and CDR2 SVGAGI. The DNA for the CDR3 is TGTGCCAGCAGTTATGTCTCCTTAACAGGGACCAGTGAAAAACTGTTTTTT. Its translation is CASSYVSLTGTSEKLFF.

This clonotype was seen a handful of times. The chain couples TRBV4-3 to TRBJ2-5; maybe TRBD2 (5 bases). The CDR3 is 16 residues long. Germline assignment: CDR1 LGHNA and CDR2 YSLEER. The V end lost 2 bases, the J end lost 5 bases, and 18 bases lay between the germline ends. Here the CDR3 DNA reads TGCGCCAGCAGCCAAAGAGGGAAGCTAGACGGGGAGACCCAGTACTTC. This sequence encodes CASSQRGKLDGETQYF.

This clonotype was seen ten or more times. The rearrangement links TRBV15 to TRBJ2-1, with D tentatively TRBD1 (5 bases). V was trimmed by 5 bases and J by 3 bases, leaving 14 bases between them. The CDR3 runs 15 residues. Germline loops: CDR1 LNHNV, CDR2 YYDKDF (reference sequence). The CDR3 protein is CATSGRVILYNEQFF. CDR3 DNA sequence: TGTGCCACCAGCGGCAGGGTTATCCTCTACAATGAGCAGTTCTTC.